The sequence of this T cell receptor beta chain was determined in a study of Graves' ophthalmopathy and Graves' hyperthyroidism. As the template, RNA transcripts were used to amplify TCR beta CDR3 regions. Second-round multiplex PCR came after a first-round RT-PCR that employed HTBI primers. One entry per CDR3 protein, called by TCRdb with MiXCR from the multiplex PCR reads. In the table there are 600,000 to 950,000 distinct CDR3 sequences, approximately 40% of which are singletons. V was cut by 11 bases and J by 0 bases, with 16 bases left in between. There are 15 residues in the CDR3. CDR1 and CDR2 (germline): KGHDR, SFDVKD. Clinical symptoms and serum thyroxine were used for diagnosis; TRAb, thyroid ultrasound and orbital computed tomography were also relied on. A roughly 9.1 ml volume of fresh peripheral blood provided the PBMCs.

The receptor's source is an adult man with Graves' ophthalmopathy. V and J are TRBV24-1 and TRBJ1-5; possibly TRBD1 for D (6 bases). Sequencing was performed on peripheral blood. CDR3 in DNA: TGTGCCAGCAGGACCCGACAGGTTAGCAATCAGCCCCAGCATTTT. This encodes CASRTRQVSNQPQHF.